This TCR beta chain was recorded in a study of blood T cell repertoires in COVID-19. CDR3 length: 15 amino acids. Trimming removed 5 bases at V and 1 base at J, with 14 bases between. Germline CDR1 and CDR2: MNHEY and SMNVEV (reference sequence). The method was immunoSEQ multiplex PCR; TCRdb's version includes in-frame clones alone and lacks a portion of them. The profile shows about 59,000 clones, almost 85% of them singletons. This chain joins TRBV27 and TRBJ1-2, with D perhaps TRBD1 (6 bases). This receptor was taken from a human donor in a cohort sampled during active COVID-19. Source material: peripheral blood. CDR3 nucleotides: TGTGCCAGCAGTACCCTCCAGGGGCATAACTATGGCTACACCTTC. Its translation: CASSTLQGHNYGYTF.